These 22 T cell receptor beta chains were all obtained from the same sample, sequenced in a study of T cells in localized non-small cell lung cancer. The protocol was immunoSEQ multiplex PCR, while the TCRdb copy is restricted to in-frame clones and leaves out a portion. The sample carries about 3,400 clones, around 21% recorded once. The sample here was lung tumor tissue, taken before any cancer treatment. The source of these receptors is a man aged 18-55 years with stage II lung adenocarcinoma.

This clone appeared a few times. The chain carries TRBV28 and TRBJ2-2; 11 nucleotides line up with TRBD2. Germline V lookup: CDR1 MDHEN, CDR2 SYDVKM. Trimming cost V 3 bases and J 6 bases; bases outside gene matches: 9. This CDR3 is 17 amino acids long. The CDR3 protein is CASSFTSGGPWSGELFF. The CDR3 nucleotides are TGTGCCAGCAGTTTCACTAGCGGGGGACCATGGTCCGGGGAGCTGTTTTTT.

This clone was seen once. This chain joins TRBV30 and TRBJ1-2; 9 bases map to TRBD1. The CDR3 is 13 residues long. The germline V gene has CDR1 GTSNPN and CDR2 SVGIG (reference sequence). V lost 4 bases, J lost 5 bases, and 5 bases stayed unmatched. The CDR3 bases are TGTGCCTGGACCACAGGGGGCGGTTATGGCTACACCTTC. Its protein is CAWTTGGGYGYTF.

This clone was recorded a few times. The rearrangement links TRBV12-5 to TRBJ2-2; D is unresolved. V lost 1 base and J 4 bases, leaving 7 bases between the germline ends. Looked up from germline, CDR1 is LGHNT and CDR2 is FRNRAP. CDR3 length equals 14 residues. CDR3 amino acids: CASGLGLGTGELFF. CDR3 DNA: TGTGCTAGTGGTTTGGGGCTTGGCACCGGGGAGCTGTTTTTT. The variable domain in full, completed from reference TRBV12-5 and TRBJ2-2, reads DARVTQTPRHKVTEMGQEVTMRCQPILGHNTVFWYRQTMMQGLELLAYFRNRAPLDDSGMPKDRFSAEMPDATLATLKIQPSEPRDSAVYFCASGLGLGTGELFFGEGSRLTVL.

This clone was counted only a few times. The V and J genes are TRBV9 and TRBJ2-5, with 9 bases that match TRBD2. Germline lookup yields CDR1 SGDLS and CDR2 YYNGEE. The V gene end was trimmed by 5 bases and the J gene end by 2 bases; junction bases not matched to a gene: 7. This CDR3 comprises 15 residues. The CDR3, as DNA: TGTGCCAGCAGGACTAGCGGTTCACTTCAAGAGACCCAGTACTTC. Translation: CASRTSGSLQETQYF.

Regarding this clone: An end of the junction does not agree with germline; a read error may underlie this. The chain links TRBV6-8 to TRBJ1-2; 10 bases agree with TRBD1. CDR3 size: 13 residues. Germline CDR1 and CDR2: MNHGY and SAAAGT. CDR3 protein: CASSDSTGGGYTF. The CDR3 DNA is TGTGCCAGCAGTGACTCGACAGGGGGCGGCTACACCTTC.

This clone was seen a handful of times. The chain combines TRBV6-8 with TRBJ1-1; 8 nucleotides match TRBD1. The CDR3 covers 14 residues. The trim removed 4 bases at V and 6 bases at J, leaving 7 bases unmatched. Germline V lookup: CDR1 MNHGY, CDR2 SAAAGT. CDR3 protein: CASSLWTGRSEAFF. The CDR3 DNA reads as TGTGCCAGCAGTTTATGGACAGGGCGCTCTGAAGCTTTCTTT.

This chain uses TRBV19 with TRBJ1-5, with D possibly being TRBD1 (6 bases). V dropped 6 bases and J dropped 3 bases, with 18 bases sitting between them. CDR1 and CDR2 from the germline V gene are LNHDA and SQIVND (reference sequence). The CDR3 contains 16 residues. The CDR3 DNA reads as TGTGCCAGTAGGGACAGCCGCCGCGGTGACAATCAGCCCCAGCATTTT. The encoded protein is CASRDSRRGDNQPQHF. Full variable domain (remainder filled in from reference TRBV19 and TRBJ1-5): DGGITQSPKYLFRKEGQNVTLSCEQNLNHDAMYWYRQDPGQGLRLIYYSQIVNDFQKGDIAEGYSVSREKKESFPLTVTSAQKNPTAFYLCASRDSRRGDNQPQHFGDGTRLSIL.

This clone was observed a few times. The chain has TRBV29-1 and TRBJ2-7, with D perhaps matching TRBD1 or TRBD2 (5 bases each). Looked up from germline, CDR1 is SQVTM and CDR2 is ANQGSEA. Trimming left V 0 bases short and J 2 bases short, with 14 bases between. This CDR3 is 15 amino acids long. The CDR3, as DNA: TGCAGCGTTGAAGATCGGACAATGGGGGCCTACGAGCAGTACTTC. As protein: CSVEDRTMGAYEQYF.

Sample share makes this clone medium-sized. The chain carries TRBV11-3 and TRBJ1-3, with 9 bases that match TRBD1. Trimming took 3 bases from V and 0 from J; bases not matched to a gene: 9. Germline CDR1 SGHNT, CDR2 YENEEA. The CDR3 is 18 residues long. The DNA of the CDR3 is TGTGCCAGCAGCTTCTCCGGGACAGGGTCTTACTCTGGAAACACCATATATTTT. Translation: CASSFSGTGSYSGNTIYF.

The chain employs TRBV28 and TRBJ1-6, with 9 bases fitting TRBD1. Trimming cost V 11 bases and J 10 bases; bases outside gene matches: 9. The CDR3 spans 13 residues. Germline V gene data show CDR1 as MDHEN and CDR2 as SYDVKM. The CDR3: CAGTGGRGSPLHF. CDR3 DNA sequence: TGTGCCGGAACAGGGGGCAGAGGGTCACCCCTCCACTTT.

V is TRBV5-1 and J is TRBJ2-1; TRBD1 is a possible D gene (5 bases). The CDR3 runs 16 residues. V lost 4 bases and J 1 base, leaving 15 bases between the germline ends. Germline V lookup: CDR1 SGHRS, CDR2 YFSETQ. In DNA form, the CDR3 reads TGCGCCAGCAGCCGGGCGGCCCAGGGTTCCTACAATGAGCAGTTCTTC. Encoded protein: CASSRAAQGSYNEQFF. Complete variable domain (other parts from reference TRBV5-1 and TRBJ2-1): KAGVTQTPRYLIKTRGQQVTLSCSPISGHRSVSWYQQTPGQGLQFLFEYFSETQRNKGNFPGRFSGRQFSNSRSEMNVSTLELGDSALYLCASSRAAQGSYNEQFFGPGTRLTVL.

The rearrangement joins TRBV18 to TRBJ2-6; D gene ambiguous. Germline V lookup: CDR1 KGHSH, CDR2 LQKENI. The CDR3 loop spans 15 amino acids. Trimming stripped 3 bases from V and 1 base from J, with 7 bases between. DNA for the CDR3: TGTGCCAGCTCACCGGACCTGTCTGGGGCCAACGTCCTGACTTTC. Protein product: CASSPDLSGANVLTF. Together with reference TRBV18 and TRBJ2-6, the CDR3 gives the full variable domain: NAGVMQNPRHLVRRRGQEARLRCSPMKGHSHVYWYRQLPEEGLKFMVYLQKENIIDESGMPKERFSAEFPKEGPSILRIQQVVRGDSAAYFCASSPDLSGANVLTFGAGSRLTVL.

This clone came up a few times. The chain links TRBV4-1 to TRBJ2-5, with 11 bases aligning to TRBD1. There are 15 residues in the CDR3. Germline CDR1 and CDR2: MGHRA and YSYEKL. Trimming cost V 2 bases and J 7 bases; bases outside gene matches: 6. The CDR3 is CASSQPGQGAGTQYF. CDR3 DNA: TGCGCCAGCAGCCAACCTGGACAGGGGGCTGGGACCCAGTACTTC.

CDR3 sequence reads: CASWTSSRDTQYF. The DNA for the CDR3 is TGTGCCAGCTGGACCAGTTCACGAGATACGCAGTATTTT. V gene TRBV28 combines with J gene TRBJ2-3; no clear D. Deletions cut 8 bases from V and 5 bases from J, with 14 bases between. Looked up from germline, CDR1 is MDHEN and CDR2 is SYDVKM. The CDR3 runs 13 residues.

This rearrangement joins TRBV6-8 to TRBJ2-5; the match to TRBD1 covers 7 bases. After removal of 3 bases from V and 1 base from J, the junction contained 8 bases not matched to a gene. CDR1 and CDR2 (germline): MNHGY, SAAAGT. The length of the CDR3 is 16 residues. The CDR3 region is CASSYMPTGTQETQYF. CDR3 in DNA: TGTGCCAGCAGTTATATGCCGACAGGGACCCAAGAGACCCAGTACTTC.

The rearrangement links TRBV15 to TRBJ2-7; 12 bases are a match to TRBD2. V lost 0 bases to trimming and J lost 1 base; unmatched junction nucleotides: 7. In germline, CDR1 is LNHNV, CDR2 YYDKDF (reference sequence). The length of the CDR3 is 18 residues. The CDR3 protein is CATSRDSASGGGSYEQYF. The CDR3 DNA reads as TGTGCCACCAGCAGAGATTCAGCTAGCGGGGGGGGATCCTACGAGCAGTACTTC.

By frequency in the sample, this clone is large. The rearrangement uses TRBV9 and TRBJ2-5; D assignment may be TRBD1 or TRBD2 (5 bases each). Trimming shortened V by 4 bases and J by 8 bases, and 21 bases separated the two germline ends. Per the germline V gene, CDR1 is SGDLS and CDR2 is YYNGEE. There are 15 residues in the CDR3. CDR3: CASSTSPLGVGTQYF. DNA of the CDR3: TGTGCCAGCAGCACATCACCCTTGGGGGTGGGTACCCAGTACTTC.

This clone has only a few counts. V and J are TRBV28 and TRBJ2-1; TRBD1 aligns across 8 bases. This CDR3 comprises 15 residues. Germline CDR1 is MDHEN and CDR2 is SYDVKM. Germline trimming cut 7 bases from V and 8 bases from J; bases unmatched to any gene: 13. The CDR3 sequence is CASTPAGTGSHEQFF. The DNA of the CDR3 is TGTGCCAGCACCCCCGCGGGGACAGGATCCCATGAGCAGTTCTTC. The full variable domain, with the rest looked up from reference TRBV28 and TRBJ2-1, is DVKVTQSSRYLVKRTGEKVFLECVQDMDHENMFWYRQDPGLGLRLIYFSYDVKMKEKGDIPEGYSVSREKKERFSLILESASTNQTSMYLCASTPAGTGSHEQFFGPGTRLTVL.

The chain has TRBV6-8 and TRBJ1-3, with D possibly being TRBD1 (5 bases). Trimming removed 5 bases from V and 8 bases from J, with 16 bases in between. The germline CDR1 and CDR2 sequences are MNHGY and SAAAGT. This CDR3 region has 14 residues. The CDR3 spells CASSEMVGGDTIYF. The CDR3 nucleotides are TGTGCCAGCAGTGAGATGGTTGGGGGGGACACCATATATTTT.

This clone was picked up a small number of times. The rearrangement uses TRBV9 and TRBJ1-1; D is ambiguous. Trimming cost V 4 bases and J 0 bases, with 4 bases left between them. Germline V lookup: CDR1 SGDLS, CDR2 YYNGEE. The CDR3 runs 12 residues. The CDR3 sequence is CASSPMNTEAFF. The DNA for the CDR3 is TGTGCCAGCAGCCCGATGAACACTGAAGCTTTCTTT.

This clone was counted a single time. V usage is TRBV18 and J usage is TRBJ2-1, with TRBD1 matching 11 bases. CDR1 is KGHSH and CDR2 is LQKENI in the germline V gene. The V segment lost 0 bases and the J segment 8 bases; nucleotides outside the gene matches: 6. The CDR3 runs 16 residues. In nucleotides, the CDR3 is TGTGCCAGCTCACCACCTGGGACAGGGGGGTTTGATGAGCAGTTCTTC. Its protein product is CASSPPGTGGFDEQFF.

This clone showed up just a few times. This chain joins TRBV11-3 and TRBJ2-5; 7 bases are shared with TRBD1. The V and J ends lost 0 bases and 5 bases, in that order; junction bases with no gene match: 3. The germline gives CDR1 SGHNT, CDR2 YENEEA. The CDR3 spans 14 residues. CDR3 residues: CASSLDRGSETQYF. The CDR3 DNA sequence: TGTGCCAGCAGCTTAGACAGGGGGTCGGAGACCCAGTACTTC. The whole variable domain, filled in from reference TRBV11-3 and TRBJ2-5, reads EAGVVQSPRYKIIEKKQPVAFWCNPISGHNTLYWYLQNLGQGPELLIRYENEEAVDDSQLPKDRFSAERLKGVDSTLKIQPAELGDSAVYLCASSLDRGSETQYFGPGTRLLVL.